This is a list of T cell receptor beta chains from one sample in a study of T-cell memory formation after mild COVID-19. TCRdb used MiXCR to reprocess the 5' RACE reads, holding one entry per CDR3 protein. Of about 360,000 distinct CDR3 sequences in the sample, approximately 15% were seen once. The specimen sequenced was PBMCs or a T cell subset sorted from them (not recorded which). These receptors originate from a man aged 18 to 30 who had mild COVID-19 (a few samples of this study predate the infection). Cell type and time point are not known. Each CDR3 is given with its conserved first and last residue. D genes are given only for firm matches. Size is stated for part of the rows, as once, few or many counts, or as a class when the clone is expanded.

size,J,V,D,DNA,CDR3
NA,TRBJ2-5,TRBV2,NA,TGTGCCAGCAGTGGCGTAGCGAACGACCAAGAGACCCAGTACTTC,CASSGVANDQETQYF
few,TRBJ1-2,TRBV7-9,TRBD1,TGTGCCAGCAGCTGGGACAGGAGCTATGGCTACACCTTC,CASSWDRSYGYTF
NA,TRBJ1-1,TRBV2,NA,TGTGCCAGCTTATACACCACTGAAGCTTTCTTT,CASLYTTEAFF
NA,TRBJ1-6,TRBV14,NA,TGTGCCACTACCTCCGGGGCAAGCTCCTATAATTCACCCCTCCACTTT,CATTSGASSYNSPLHF
many,TRBJ1-2,TRBV9,NA,TGTGCCAGCAGCCCCTCGAACTATGGCTACACCTTC,CASSPSNYGYTF
NA,TRBJ2-3,TRBV5-1,NA,TGCGCCAGCAGGGACCACGAGGCAGATACGCAGTATTTT,CASRDHEADTQYF
few,TRBJ2-7,TRBV6-5,NA,TGTGCCAGCAGTTACTCGAAGGACTACGAGCAGTACTTC,CASSYSKDYEQYF
NA,TRBJ1-4,TRBV7-8,NA,TGTGCCAGCAGCTTAGACAGCAACTTGTTTTTT,CASSLDSNLFF
NA,TRBJ2-7,TRBV9,NA,TGTGCCAGCAGCGGGACTTCATCCCACGAGCAGTACTTC,CASSGTSSHEQYF
few,TRBJ1-4,TRBV3-1,NA,TGTGCCAGCAGCCAGGGGGGCAGAGAAAAACTGTTTTTT,CASSQGGREKLFF
NA,TRBJ1-1,TRBV20-1,TRBD1,TGCAGTGCTAGAGAGTCGGGACAGGGGAACACTGAAGCTTTCTTT,CSARESGQGNTEAFF
NA,TRBJ2-7,TRBV4-2,NA,TGTGCCAGCAGCCCCTTTGCCACCTACGAGCAGTACTTC,CASSPFATYEQYF
NA,TRBJ1-1,TRBV25-1,NA,TGTGCCAGCAGCCCGCGGGGGGAGGGAAGGAACACTGAAGCTTTCTTT,CASSPRGEGRNTEAFF
few,TRBJ1-3,TRBV6-6,NA,TGTGCCAGCAGTGTCCGGGACGGCGGAAACACCATATATTTT,CASSVRDGGNTIYF
few,TRBJ2-1,TRBV12-3/TRBV12-4,TRBD1,TGTGCCAGCAGTTTAGCGATGCGACAGGGCGATGAGCAGTTCTTC,CASSLAMRQGDEQFF
many,TRBJ2-3,TRBV7-2,NA,TGTGCCAGCACTGAGGTCGGGGCCCGCACAGATACGCAGTATTTT,CASTEVGARTDTQYF
NA,TRBJ2-3,TRBV5-6,NA,TGTGCCAGCAGCGCCGGGTCTTTCACAGATACGCAGTATTTT,CASSAGSFTDTQYF
few,TRBJ2-5,TRBV12-3/TRBV12-4,TRBD2,TGTGCCAGCAGGGCCGGGACTAGCGGGGGGCCAGGGGAGACCCAGTACTTC,CASRAGTSGGPGETQYF
few,TRBJ1-1,TRBV4-1,NA,TGCGCCAGCAGTTCCCCAGGAGGCATCATGAACACTGAAGCTTTCTTT,CASSSPGGIMNTEAFF
NA,TRBJ2-5,TRBV7-9,NA,TGTGCCAGCAGCCCCCAGGTAGGGGAGACCCAGTACTTC,CASSPQVGETQYF
many,TRBJ2-1,TRBV7-3,TRBD2,TGTGCCAGCAGCTTAACGGGGGGGTTTTACAATGAGCAGTTCTTC,CASSLTGGFYNEQFF
NA,TRBJ2-3,TRBV5-1,NA,TGCGCCAGCAGCTTGGGACGAGGGGCAGGGAGAGCAGATACGCAGTATTTT,CASSLGRGAGRADTQYF
NA,TRBJ2-1,TRBV2,TRBD2,TGTGCCAGCAGGGCGGGGGGCCTGAATGAGCAGTTCTTC,CASRAGGLNEQFF
few,TRBJ1-2,TRBV29-1,NA,TGCAGCGCGGCGGAGTCTAACTATGGCTACACCTTC,CSAAESNYGYTF
few,TRBJ2-1,TRBV9,NA,TGTGCCAGCAGCTTAAGGATTGAGGGCTGGGGGAATGAGCAGTTCTTC,CASSLRIEGWGNEQFF
NA,TRBJ1-1,TRBV12-3/TRBV12-4,NA,TGTGCCAGCAGTTTGGGCAGAAGCACTGAAGCTTTCTTT,CASSLGRSTEAFF
many,TRBJ2-1,TRBV11-2,TRBD1,TGTGCCAGCAGCCTATTAGGGGGACAGGGGATGTTGGTTGGGTACAATGAGCAGTTCTTC,CASSLLGGQGMLVGYNEQFF
few,TRBJ2-3,TRBV7-3,NA,TGTGCCAGCAGCCCCACCAGGGCAGATACGCAGTATTTT,CASSPTRADTQYF
NA,TRBJ1-6,TRBV7-3,NA,TGTGCCAGCAGCTCAGCAGGCGCGACAGAAAATTCACCCCTCCACTTT,CASSSAGATENSPLHF
many,TRBJ2-2,TRBV5-6,NA,TGTGCCAGCAGCCCAAGACACACGAACACCGGGGAGCTGTTTTTT,CASSPRHTNTGELFF
few,TRBJ1-5,TRBV7-8,NA,TGTGCCAGCAGCTCCGCCAGAGGGGATCAGCCCCAGCATTTT,CASSSARGDQPQHF
few,TRBJ1-2,TRBV3-1,NA,TGTGCCAGCAGCTCCCACAGGGCGGGGATCTATGGCTACACCTTC,CASSSHRAGIYGYTF
many,TRBJ2-5,TRBV4-1,NA,TGCGCCAGCAGCCAAGTTCCGCAGCAAGAGACCCAGTACTTC,CASSQVPQQETQYF
NA,TRBJ1-2,TRBV6-5,NA,TGTGCCAGCCTTGACACAGGGTTGAGTAACTATGGCTACACCTTC,CASLDTGLSNYGYTF
few,TRBJ1-5,TRBV2,TRBD1,TGTGCCAGCAGGACAGGGGGCACTTATCAGCCCCAGCATTTT,CASRTGGTYQPQHF
few,TRBJ1-3,TRBV12-3/TRBV12-4,TRBD1,TGTGCCAGCAGTTTGACAGGGCCTGGAAACACCATATATTTT,CASSLTGPGNTIYF
NA,TRBJ1-6,TRBV9,NA,TGTGCCAGCAGCGTAGTAGGAAACATTAATTCACCCCTCCACTTT,CASSVVGNINSPLHF
NA,TRBJ1-4,TRBV7-7,TRBD1,TGTGCTAGCAGTCCCACGCCCGGGACAGGGGCTGAAAAACTGTTTTTT,CASSPTPGTGAEKLFF
NA,TRBJ1-5,TRBV15,NA,TGTGCCACCAGCAGTCCTGGGAGGGGCAATCAGCCCCAGCATTTT,CATSSPGRGNQPQHF
few,TRBJ2-6,TRBV10-3,NA,TGTGCCATCAGTGGTACCGCAGGCTCTGGGGCCAACGTCCTGACTTTC,CAISGTAGSGANVLTF
few,TRBJ1-1,TRBV12-3/TRBV12-4,TRBD1,TGTGCCAGCATCTACAGGGGGCTCGACACTGAAGCTTTCTTT,CASIYRGLDTEAFF
many,TRBJ2-5,TRBV5-1,NA,TGCGCCAGCAGCTTGGGGGGCCAAGAGACCCAGTACTTC,CASSLGGQETQYF
few,TRBJ2-7,TRBV7-8,NA,TGTGCCAGCAGCTTTGAGGCCGGGAGCTCCTACGAGCAGTACTTC,CASSFEAGSSYEQYF
few,TRBJ2-1,TRBV5-1,NA,TGCGCCAGCAGCTTAAACTCAGGCCGATTTTACAATGAGCAGTTCTTC,CASSLNSGRFYNEQFF
many,TRBJ2-1,TRBV19,NA,TGTGCCAGTAGTATCGCTAGCTACAGTGAGCAGTTCTTC,CASSIASYSEQFF
many,TRBJ2-5,TRBV12-3/TRBV12-4,TRBD2,TGTGCCAGCAGGAACGGACTAGCGTACGAAGAGACCCAGTACTTC,CASRNGLAYEETQYF
NA,TRBJ2-1,TRBV7-9,TRBD2,TGTGCCAGCAGCTCGAAAGCGGGGGGCGGAGGTGAGCAGTTCTTC,CASSSKAGGGGEQFF
NA,TRBJ2-3,TRBV27,NA,TGTGCCAGCAGGCCGGACGGGGGTGTGGCCACAGATACGCAGTATTTT,CASRPDGGVATDTQYF
NA,TRBJ1-2,TRBV20-1,TRBD1,TGCAGTGCCAGGACAGGGTACGACTATGGCTACACCTTC,CSARTGYDYGYTF
NA,TRBJ1-5,TRBV20-1,NA,TGCAGTGCTAGACGGGATCAGCCCCAGCATTTT,CSARRDQPQHF
NA,TRBJ1-5,TRBV3-1,NA,TGTGCCAGCAGCCAGGGTTTTGCCGGGGGCAATCAGCCCCAGCATTTT,CASSQGFAGGNQPQHF
few,TRBJ2-5,TRBV20-1,TRBD2,TGCAGTGCTAGAGTAGATTTTCTTTGGGTAGCGGGGAGTGGGGAGACCCAGTACTTC,CSARVDFLWVAGSGETQYF
NA,TRBJ2-3,TRBV5-5,NA,TGTGCCAGCCACCGTGGGGGGACCGGGGATACGCAGTATTTT,CASHRGGTGDTQYF
NA,TRBJ2-1,TRBV2,TRBD1,TGTGCCAGCAGTGATGGGTTGAGGGGGCGAAACAATGAGCAGTTCTTC,CASSDGLRGRNNEQFF
few,TRBJ2-2,TRBV6-2/TRBV6-3,NA,TGTGCCAGCAGTTACTCGATAGAAACCGGGGAGCTGTTTTTT,CASSYSIETGELFF
NA,TRBJ1-2,TRBV20-1,NA,TGCAGTGCTAGAGATCGGTGGAGGACCGTCGATGGCTACACCTTC,CSARDRWRTVDGYTF
NA,TRBJ1-4,TRBV4-2,TRBD1,TGTGCCAGCAGCCAAGATGACAGGGGAACTAATGAAAAACTGTTTTTT,CASSQDDRGTNEKLFF
many,TRBJ2-3,TRBV5-1,NA,TGCGCCAGCAGCTTAAGCACAGATACGCAGTATTTT,CASSLSTDTQYF
NA,TRBJ1-6,TRBV6-6,NA,TGTGCCAGCAGTGCGGGGGGCCCCTATAATTCACCCCTCCACTTT,CASSAGGPYNSPLHF
few,TRBJ1-1,TRBV4-1,NA,TGCGCCAGCAGCCCCGATTCCTGGGCCGTAACGGCTGAAGCTTTCTTT,CASSPDSWAVTAEAFF